A selection of T cell receptor beta chains follows, all from one sample in a study of CD8 T cells in ankylosing spondylitis. TCRdb called the 5' RACE reads again in MiXCR, with one record for every CDR3 protein. This table has about 140,000 distinct CDR3 sequences, approximately 9.2% appearing once. Sequenced sample: synovial fluid, either unsorted or a sorted T cell fraction (not recorded which). These receptor sequences come from a male donor with ankylosing spondylitis. Both conserved end residues are part of each CDR3. D genes are given only for firm matches. Clone size, where shown, is once, few, many, or a class for clones that have expanded.

size	J	V	D	CDR3	DNA
NA	TRBJ1-2	TRBV27	NA	CASSLGASYGYTF	TGTGCCAGCAGTTTGGGGGCAAGTTATGGCTACACCTTC
few	TRBJ2-1	TRBV7-2	NA	CASSRTESSYNEQFF	TGTGCCAGCAGCCGGACGGAGAGCTCCTACAATGAGCAGTTCTTC
NA	TRBJ2-7	TRBV2	NA	CASSVTQPLQYF	TGTGCCAGCAGTGTCACGCAACCCCTGCAGTACTTC
few	TRBJ2-7	TRBV5-1	TRBD1	CASSPRGRGRRDEQYF	TGCGCCAGCAGCCCACGGGGCAGGGGGCGGCGGGACGAGCAGTACTTC
NA	TRBJ2-4	TRBV7-2	TRBD2	CASSSPGGRDIQYF	TGTGCCAGCAGCTCCCCGGGAGGGAGGGACATTCAGTACTTC
few	TRBJ2-2	TRBV7-3	TRBD2	CASSSSGLRSGELFF	TGTGCCAGCAGCTCCTCGGGACTACGGTCCGGGGAGCTGTTTTTT
few	TRBJ1-6	TRBV7-9	TRBD1	CASSLGQGVGSPLHF	TGTGCCAGCAGCTTAGGGCAGGGGGTAGGATCACCCCTCCACTTT
NA	TRBJ2-7	TRBV2	TRBD2	CASTRQGGLAGNTYEQYF	TGTGCCAGCACCCGACAGGGCGGACTAGCGGGGAACACCTACGAGCAGTACTTC
many	TRBJ2-2	TRBV4-3	NA	CASSHLDRDTGELFF	TGCGCCAGCAGCCACTTAGACAGAGACACCGGGGAGCTGTTTTTT
few	TRBJ2-5	TRBV20-1	NA	CTPWDTQGETQYF	TGCACCCCTTGGGACACCCAAGGGGAGACCCAGTACTTC
NA	TRBJ1-4	TRBV10-3	NA	CAISARAPNEKLFF	TGTGCCATCAGTGCCCGGGCACCGAATGAAAAACTGTTTTTT
few	TRBJ2-1	TRBV11-3	NA	CASSLGFTYNEQFF	TGTGCCAGCAGCTTAGGTTTCACCTACAATGAGCAGTTCTTC
NA	TRBJ2-1	TRBV7-3	NA	CASSPGGSSYNEQFF	TGTGCCAGCAGCCCCGGAGGGAGCTCCTACAATGAGCAGTTCTTC
many	TRBJ1-4	TRBV7-6	NA	CASGDYGNEKLFF	TGTGCCAGCGGCGATTATGGGAATGAAAAACTGTTTTTT
many	TRBJ1-1	TRBV6-5	TRBD1	CASSYRGQNTEAFF	TGTGCCAGCAGCTACAGGGGCCAGAACACTGAAGCTTTCTTT
many	TRBJ1-2	TRBV2	NA	CASSEGMDSYGYTF	TGTGCCAGCAGTGAAGGGATGGACAGCTATGGCTACACCTTC
NA	TRBJ2-7	TRBV20-1	TRBD1	CRARRQGGYEQYF	TGCAGGGCGAGGCGACAGGGTGGATACGAGCAGTACTTC
NA	TRBJ2-5	TRBV20-1	NA	CSARSQEETQYF	TGCAGTGCTAGGTCGCAGGAAGAGACCCAGTACTTC
few	TRBJ1-6	TRBV2	NA	CASTGDYNSPLHF	TGTGCCAGCACGGGGGATTATAATTCACCCCTCCACTTT
few	TRBJ1-5	TRBV9	NA	CASSPEATLNQPQHF	TGTGCCAGCAGCCCCGAAGCGACACTCAATCAGCCCCAGCATTTT
many	TRBJ1-5	TRBV20-1	NA	CSASDSSGQPQHF	TGCAGTGCTTCGGACAGTTCTGGCCAGCCCCAGCATTTT
NA	TRBJ1-5	TRBV6-1	NA	CASSVQGLGNQPQHF	TGTGCCAGCAGTGTACAGGGATTGGGCAATCAGCCCCAGCATTTT
NA	TRBJ2-6	TRBV5-4	NA	CASSSTGSGANVLTF	TGTGCCAGCAGCTCCACAGGCTCTGGGGCCAACGTCCTGACTTTC
NA	TRBJ2-5	TRBV7-9	TRBD2	CASSPGLAEPQETQYF	TGTGCCAGCAGCCCAGGACTAGCGGAGCCCCAAGAGACCCAGTACTTC
few	TRBJ2-1	TRBV5-1	NA	CASSYDRSLLFF	TGCGCCAGCAGCTACGACAGGTCGTTACTGTTCTTC
NA	TRBJ1-2	TRBV4-2	NA	CASSHAGTTALFNYGYTF	TGTGCCAGCAGCCATGCCGGGACAACGGCATTGTTTAACTATGGCTACACCTTC
NA	TRBJ1-5	TRBV7-8	TRBD1	CASTPGQGDQPQHF	TGTGCCAGCACCCCGGGACAGGGGGACCAGCCCCAGCATTTT
NA	TRBJ2-2	TRBV20-1	TRBD2	CSASLTSGGRSGELFF	TGCAGTGCTTCCCTGACTAGCGGGGGGAGGTCCGGGGAGCTGTTTTTT
NA	TRBJ2-3	TRBV5-1	NA	CASSQVESTDTQYF	TGCGCCAGCTCCCAGGTAGAGTCCACAGATACGCAGTATTTT
few	TRBJ2-7	TRBV7-6	NA	CASSFYRDGEQYF	TGTGCCAGCAGCTTTTACAGGGATGGGGAGCAGTACTTC
few	TRBJ1-2	TRBV15	NA	CATSRLSAQTF	TGTGCCACCAGCAGACTATCGGCACAAACCTTC
many	TRBJ2-5	TRBV29-1	NA	CSVEPGLQETQYF	TGCAGCGTTGAACCGGGACTCCAAGAGACCCAGTACTTC
NA	TRBJ1-2	TRBV12-3/TRBV12-4	TRBD1	CASSQQGGSGYTF	TGTGCCAGCAGTCAACAGGGGGGAAGTGGCTACACCTTC
many	TRBJ1-1	TRBV5-6	NA	CASSLDSLGLSTEAFF	TGTGCCAGCAGCTTGGATTCGCTGGGGCTGAGCACTGAAGCTTTCTTT
NA	TRBJ1-6	TRBV27	NA	CASSLSRERGSSYNSPLHF	TGTGCCAGCAGTTTATCGAGAGAACGGGGAAGCTCCTATAATTCACCCCTCCACTTT
many	TRBJ2-2	TRBV10-3	TRBD1	CAISAEQGDTGELFF	TGTGCCATCAGTGCCGAACAGGGGGACACCGGGGAGCTGTTTTTT
NA	TRBJ1-2	TRBV21-1	NA	CASSKGTPGVCGYTF	TGTGCCAGCAGCAAAGGCACCCCGGGGGTGTGCGGCTACACCTTC
many	TRBJ1-6	TRBV27	NA	CASSLKPWGNSPLHF	TGTGCCAGCAGTCTTAAACCCTGGGGGAATTCACCCCTCCACTTT
many	TRBJ2-2	TRBV3-1	NA	CASSSTWFTGELFF	TGTGCCAGCAGTTCAACTTGGTTCACCGGGGAGCTGTTTTTT
few	TRBJ1-5	TRBV5-8	NA	CASSPNAGTVGNQPQHF	TGTGCCAGCAGCCCGAACGCCGGGACGGTGGGCAATCAGCCCCAGCATTTT
many	TRBJ1-1	TRBV27	TRBD1	CASSLSGGRAFF	TGTGCCAGCAGTTTATCAGGGGGCAGAGCTTTCTTT
many	TRBJ2-3	TRBV4-2	TRBD2	CASSQGREGLAGTDTQYF	TGTGCCAGCAGCCAAGGTCGCGAGGGACTAGCGGGGACAGATACGCAGTATTTT
many	TRBJ1-1	TRBV12-3/TRBV12-4	TRBD1	CASSQTGMNTEAFF	TGTGCCAGCAGTCAGACAGGGATGAACACTGAAGCTTTCTTT
many	TRBJ2-6	TRBV5-1	NA	CASSFGGQNVLTF	TGCGCCAGCAGCTTCGGGGGACAAAACGTCCTGACTTTC
NA	TRBJ2-1	TRBV6-2/TRBV6-3	NA	CASKEDPREQFF	TGTGCCAGCAAAGAGGACCCCCGGGAGCAGTTCTTC
few	TRBJ1-2	TRBV7-2	TRBD1	CASSGPTRGGFYGYTF	TGTGCCAGCAGCGGTCCTACCAGGGGGGGGTTCTATGGCTACACCTTC
many	TRBJ2-1	TRBV12-3/TRBV12-4	NA	CASSLNEDNEQFF	TGTGCCAGCAGTTTAAATGAGGACAATGAGCAGTTCTTC
few	TRBJ1-6	TRBV12-3/TRBV12-4	NA	CASSDRGGRISPLHF	TGTGCCAGCAGTGATAGGGGGGGCAGGATTTCACCCCTCCACTTT
few	TRBJ2-1	TRBV2	NA	CASSREFSYNEQFF	TGTGCCAGCAGTAGGGAGTTCTCCTACAATGAGCAGTTCTTC
NA	TRBJ2-1	TRBV25-1	NA	CASSEVGINEQFF	TGTGCCAGCAGTGAAGTCGGGATCAATGAGCAGTTCTTC
NA	TRBJ2-7	TRBV20-1	NA	CSARASMGGEQYF	TGCAGTGCTAGAGCCTCGATGGGTGGCGAGCAGTACTTC
few	TRBJ2-3	TRBV10-3	TRBD2	CAISGLAGGGDTQYF	TGTGCCATCAGCGGACTAGCGGGAGGGGGAGATACGCAGTATTTT
few	TRBJ1-5	TRBV20-1	NA	CSATQYGNQPQHF	TGCAGTGCTACCCAGTACGGGAATCAGCCCCAGCATTTT
NA	TRBJ2-3	TRBV20-1	NA	CSAREGGPDTQYF	TGCAGTGCTCGCGAGGGGGGCCCAGATACGCAGTATTTT
NA	TRBJ2-3	TRBV7-2	NA	CASSWTTTDTQYF	TGTGCCAGCAGCTGGACTACCACAGATACGCAGTATTTT
few	TRBJ1-6	TRBV7-2	TRBD1	CASTPGTAVSPLHF	TGTGCCAGCACCCCCGGGACAGCCGTTTCACCCCTCCACTTT
many	TRBJ2-2	TRBV5-1	TRBD2	CASSLALAGAGELFF	TGCGCCAGCAGCTTGGCTCTAGCGGGAGCCGGGGAGCTGTTTTTT
NA	TRBJ1-2	TRBV7-2	NA	CASSLEVSLGGYTF	TGTGCCAGCAGCTTAGAAGTAAGCCTGGGAGGCTACACCTTC
many	TRBJ2-3	TRBV2	TRBD1	CASSGTETTDTQYF	TGTGCCAGCTCCGGGACAGAGACCACAGATACGCAGTATTTT